This TCR beta chain was retrieved from a study of blood T cell repertoires in COVID-19. Overall study context: T cells, B-cell-depleted T cells, or PBMCs provided the cDNA or gDNA that served as material.

From germline, CDR1 is SGHTA and CDR2 FQGTGA. The CDR3 is made up of 15 amino acids. Trimming pared 5 bases from V and 5 bases from J, leaving 16 bases between. In the authors' methods: Cell counts per sample came from amplifying reference gene primers. Repertoires were generated with immunoSEQ multiplex PCR, while TCRdb's copy carries only in-frame clones and drops some. Clonal size and the V and J genes are those of that table, whereas D and trimming came from the DNA. Among around 300,000 clones, around nine tenths were seen once, and the ten largest hold about 6%. Two consecutive negative NP/OP PCR tests, clearance, or resolved symptoms defined Cohort 3 recovery.

This chain links TRBV7-3 with TRBJ2-1, with TRBD1 as a possible D gene (7 bases). The specimen was PBMCs or T cells enriched from blood (not recorded which). The TCR sequence derives from a woman aged 40 to 55 who had recovered from COVID-19. CDR3: CASSPQGGRHNEQFF. The CDR3 nucleotides are TGTGCCAGCAGCCCCCAGGGGGGACGTCACAATGAGCAGTTCTTC.